This T cell receptor beta chain was retrieved from a study of blood T cell repertoires in COVID-19. Produced via immunoSEQ multiplex PCR; TCRdb's table is partial and in-frame only. The sample holds approximately 90,000 clones, roughly 84% seen once. Germline loops: CDR1 SEHNR, CDR2 FQNEAQ (reference sequence). Deletions cut 1 base from V and 1 base from J, with 17 bases between. The CDR3 contains 18 residues. The sample was peripheral blood. The sequence was collected from a woman older than 75 with active or convalescent COVID-19. J is TRBJ1-5 and V is TRBV7-9; D perhaps matches TRBD1 (6 bases). Here the CDR3 reads CASSLGQAGTESNQPQHF. The CDR3 DNA sequence: TGTGCCAGCAGCTTAGGACAGGCAGGGACCGAAAGCAATCAGCCCCAGCATTTT.